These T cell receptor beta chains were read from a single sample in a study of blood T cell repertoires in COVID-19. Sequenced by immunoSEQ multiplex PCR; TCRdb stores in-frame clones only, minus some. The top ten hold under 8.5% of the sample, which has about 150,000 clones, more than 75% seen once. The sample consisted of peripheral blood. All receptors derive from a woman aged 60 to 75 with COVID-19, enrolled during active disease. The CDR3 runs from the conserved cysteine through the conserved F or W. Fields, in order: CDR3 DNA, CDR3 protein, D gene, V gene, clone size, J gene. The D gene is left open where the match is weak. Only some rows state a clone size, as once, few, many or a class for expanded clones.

DNA: TGTGCCATCAGTGAAGTAGGGGGCCGCCTGTACAATGAGCAGTTCTTC
CDR3: CAISEVGGRLYNEQFF
D: TRBD1
V: TRBV10-3
size: .
J: TRBJ2-1

DNA: TGTGCCAGCAGACTAAAATTAGGAGGGTCGAGCACTGAAGCTTTCTTT
CDR3: CASRLKLGGSSTEAFF
D: .
V: TRBV11-1
size: .
J: TRBJ1-1

DNA: TGCGCCAGCACCCCAATTATAGCGAGATCTGGAAACACCATATATTTT
CDR3: CASTPIIARSGNTIYF
D: .
V: TRBV4-1
size: .
J: TRBJ1-3

DNA: TGTGCCAGCAGTGACTCCGGACAAAGCTCCTATAATTCACCCCTCCACTTT
CDR3: CASSDSGQSSYNSPLHF
D: .
V: TRBV25-1
size: .
J: TRBJ1-6

DNA: TGTGCCAGTAGTATAGACAGGGGCACAGATACGCAGTATTTT
CDR3: CASSIDRGTDTQYF
D: .
V: TRBV19
size: .
J: TRBJ2-3

DNA: TGTGCCAGCAGCTTAGGAGCGGGAGAGACCTACGAGCAGTACTTC
CDR3: CASSLGAGETYEQYF
D: TRBD2
V: TRBV7-6
size: .
J: TRBJ2-7

DNA: TGTGCTAGCGGAGGGACGAGTGGACAGCCCCAGCATTTT
CDR3: CASGGTSGQPQHF
D: .
V: TRBV12-5
size: .
J: TRBJ1-5

DNA: TGTGCCTGGAGTACGGGGACAGGGGCCGGCGGGACCCAGTACTTC
CDR3: CAWSTGTGAGGTQYF
D: TRBD1
V: TRBV30
size: .
J: TRBJ2-5

DNA: TGTGCCATCAGCCGACCGGGACAAAACTCACCCCTCCACTTT
CDR3: CAISRPGQNSPLHF
D: .
V: TRBV10-3
size: .
J: TRBJ1-6

DNA: TGTGCCAGCAGTTACTCAGGACAGGGTCATTCACCCCTCCACTTT
CDR3: CASSYSGQGHSPLHF
D: TRBD1
V: TRBV6-5
size: .
J: TRBJ1-6

DNA: TGTGCCAGCAGCGTAGCGGACAGGGGTAAGAGCTTAGATGGCTACACCTTC
CDR3: CASSVADRGKSLDGYTF
D: TRBD1
V: TRBV9
size: .
J: TRBJ1-2

DNA: TGTGCCACCGCCAGGGACAGCTACGAGCAGTACTTC
CDR3: CATARDSYEQYF
D: TRBD1
V: TRBV18
size: .
J: TRBJ2-7

DNA: TGTGCCAGCAGCTTGGTTTCCCAGGGCTGGGATACGCAGTATTTT
CDR3: CASSLVSQGWDTQYF
D: .
V: TRBV5-6
size: .
J: TRBJ2-3

DNA: TGTGCCAGCAGCTCCATCAGGGGCAGCTCTGGAAACACCATATATTTT
CDR3: CASSSIRGSSGNTIYF
D: .
V: TRBV11-2
size: few
J: TRBJ1-3

DNA: TGTGCTACCCTAAGGATGGGACTCACTGAAGCTTTCTTT
CDR3: CATLRMGLTEAFF
D: .
V: TRBV2
size: few
J: TRBJ1-1

DNA: TGTGCCAGCAGCGTGCTACCGGGACAGGGCTTCAATGAGCAGTTCTTC
CDR3: CASSVLPGQGFNEQFF
D: TRBD1
V: TRBV9
size: .
J: TRBJ2-1

DNA: TGTGCCAGCAGCTTTGACAGGGGGCGTGAAGCTTTCTTT
CDR3: CASSFDRGREAFF
D: TRBD1
V: TRBV11-1
size: .
J: TRBJ1-1

DNA: TGTGCCAGCAGGGACAGAACCAATGAGCAGTTCTTC
CDR3: CASRDRTNEQFF
D: .
V: TRBV6-5
size: once
J: TRBJ2-1

DNA: TGTGCCAGCAGCCCAGCGGGGGGGCGGAATGAGCAGTTCTTC
CDR3: CASSPAGGRNEQFF
D: TRBD2
V: TRBV7-3
size: .
J: TRBJ2-1

DNA: TGTGCCAGCAGCGTAGCTACGGGTAGCTCTGGAAACACCATATATTTT
CDR3: CASSVATGSSGNTIYF
D: .
V: TRBV9
size: .
J: TRBJ1-3

DNA: TGTGCCAGTAGTACTAGCGGGAGGGCCTGGAATGAGCAGTTCTTC
CDR3: CASSTSGRAWNEQFF
D: TRBD2
V: TRBV19
size: .
J: TRBJ2-1

DNA: TGTGCCAGCAGCTTTGCTGGGGGCATGAACACTGAAGCTTTCTTT
CDR3: CASSFAGGMNTEAFF
D: .
V: TRBV7-9
size: .
J: TRBJ1-1

DNA: TGTGCCAGCAGCGTAAGCCAGGGATCTGGAAACACCATATATTTT
CDR3: CASSVSQGSGNTIYF
D: .
V: TRBV9
size: .
J: TRBJ1-3

DNA: TGCGCCAGCAGCTACACCTCCGGGACAGTTAATGAAAAACTGTTTTTT
CDR3: CASSYTSGTVNEKLFF
D: TRBD1
V: TRBV5-1
size: .
J: TRBJ1-4

DNA: TGCAGCGTTATCGGGACTGAAGCTTTCTTT
CDR3: CSVIGTEAFF
D: .
V: TRBV29-1
size: .
J: TRBJ1-1

DNA: TGTGCCAGCATCCCAAGGACAGGGCGGTACAATGAGCAGTTCTTC
CDR3: CASIPRTGRYNEQFF
D: TRBD1
V: TRBV6-5
size: .
J: TRBJ2-1

DNA: TGTGCCAGCAGCGTAGCTACAGGACGCGGGGGCATGAACACTGAAGCTTTCTTT
CDR3: CASSVATGRGGMNTEAFF
D: .
V: TRBV9
size: once
J: TRBJ1-1

DNA: TGTGCCTGGATTTCCACCAACGTCCTGACTTTC
CDR3: CAWISTNVLTF
D: .
V: TRBV30
size: .
J: TRBJ2-6

DNA: TGTGCCTGGAGTGTACGGACAGGTTACAATGAGCAGTTCTTC
CDR3: CAWSVRTGYNEQFF
D: TRBD1
V: TRBV30
size: few
J: TRBJ2-1

DNA: TGTGCCAGCAGTTACTCTGAAAAGCTCGGAAACACCATATATTTT
CDR3: CASSYSEKLGNTIYF
D: .
V: TRBV6-5
size: .
J: TRBJ1-3

DNA: TGTGCCATCAGTGAGGGACAGAAGAACTATGGCTACACCTTC
CDR3: CAISEGQKNYGYTF
D: .
V: TRBV10-3
size: .
J: TRBJ1-2

DNA: TGCGCCAGCAGCCTAGAACAGGGATCTGGGGCCAACGTCCTGACTTTC
CDR3: CASSLEQGSGANVLTF
D: .
V: TRBV5-1
size: .
J: TRBJ2-6

DNA: TGTGCCAGCAGCTCTCGGCTGGGCGAGAATGGCTACACCTTC
CDR3: CASSSRLGENGYTF
D: .
V: TRBV7-2
size: few
J: TRBJ1-2

DNA: TGTGCCAGCTCACCAGACACAGGGAAGAGCGGCTACACCTTC
CDR3: CASSPDTGKSGYTF
D: .
V: TRBV18
size: .
J: TRBJ1-2

DNA: TGTGCCAGCAGCGCCAGGGCGTTGGAGCAGCCCCAGCATTTT
CDR3: CASSARALEQPQHF
D: .
V: TRBV5-6
size: .
J: TRBJ1-5

DNA: TGTGCCACAATTATGGGGGGGGCGTCCTACAATGAGCAGTTCTTC
CDR3: CATIMGGASYNEQFF
D: .
V: TRBV19
size: once
J: TRBJ2-1

DNA: TGCGCCAGCAGCCTCCAAGGGACAGCATCCTACAATGAGCAGTTCTTC
CDR3: CASSLQGTASYNEQFF
D: TRBD1
V: TRBV5-1
size: .
J: TRBJ2-1

DNA: TGTGCCAGTAGTATACCACTTGGGGGAGGGATGAACACTGAAGCTTTCTTT
CDR3: CASSIPLGGGMNTEAFF
D: .
V: TRBV19
size: .
J: TRBJ1-1

DNA: TGTGCCAGCAGTGATACAGTAGGTGGTCTGATTGGCTACACCTTC
CDR3: CASSDTVGGLIGYTF
D: .
V: TRBV6-4
size: .
J: TRBJ1-2

DNA: TGTGCCAGCAGTCTGTCGGCGGACACCGGGGAGCTGTTTTTT
CDR3: CASSLSADTGELFF
D: .
V: TRBV25-1
size: .
J: TRBJ2-2

DNA: TGCGCCAGCAGCTCCCGGACAGGGGGTTCTATCACAGATACGCAGTATTTT
CDR3: CASSSRTGGSITDTQYF
D: TRBD1
V: TRBV5-1
size: .
J: TRBJ2-3

DNA: TGTGCCAGCAGCTTAGAGTTAACTAACACTGAAGCTTTCTTT
CDR3: CASSLELTNTEAFF
D: .
V: TRBV7-8
size: .
J: TRBJ1-1

DNA: TGTGCCAGCAGGACAGGGGGCGGGAGTCAGCCCCAGCATTTT
CDR3: CASRTGGGSQPQHF
D: TRBD1
V: TRBV27
size: .
J: TRBJ1-5

DNA: TGTGCCAGCAAGTCGAACAGGGGTTCGGCTGAAGCTTTCTTT
CDR3: CASKSNRGSAEAFF
D: TRBD1
V: TRBV7-2
size: .
J: TRBJ1-1

DNA: TGTGCCAGCAGTTCCAGGGGGCGAGGGACTGAAGCTTTCTTT
CDR3: CASSSRGRGTEAFF
D: TRBD1
V: TRBV6-5
size: .
J: TRBJ1-1

DNA: TGTGCCACCAGTGATTCCGGGACAGGGAATGGCTATGGCTACACCTTC
CDR3: CATSDSGTGNGYGYTF
D: TRBD1
V: TRBV24-1
size: .
J: TRBJ1-2

DNA: TGCAGCGTTGTTACAGGGGGTGCCTACAATGAGCAGTTCTTC
CDR3: CSVVTGGAYNEQFF
D: TRBD1
V: TRBV29-1
size: .
J: TRBJ2-1

DNA: TGTGCCAGCTCACCACTTGAGAATGAGCAGTTCTTC
CDR3: CASSPLENEQFF
D: .
V: TRBV18
size: .
J: TRBJ2-1